This TCR beta chain is drawn from a study of graft-versus-host responses after intestinal transplantation. Study information: Grafts were multivisceral, liver-intestinal, or isolated intestinal. The study gave all recipients anti-thymocyte globulin induction, then tacrolimus and steroids for roughly 3 years.

Data came from immunoSEQ multiplex PCR; TCRdb stores just in-frame clones and leaves some out. This table has 90,000 to 95,000 clones, 80% to 95% appearing once. About this clone itself: Its antigen remains unidentified.

The CDR3 consists of 13 residues. Germline V gives CDR1 LNHDA, CDR2 SQIVND (reference sequence). With 5 bases removed from V and 11 bases from J, the gap between germline ends came to 17 bases. Study observations and caveats: Clonal ratios of graft-versus-host to host-versus-graft in allografts were high for patients exhibiting graft-donor T cell macrochimerism. Among recipient marrow samples, GvH clones were found; some appeared first in ileum or blood.

The sequence was obtained from a human donor who received an intestinal transplant. Here the sequenced sample was unstimulated CD8+ T cells sorted from spleen or lymph node cells, taken before intestinal transplant. This chain uses TRBV19 with TRBJ2-3; tentatively, D is TRBD2 (6 bases). CDR3 protein: CASSDLLAGMQYF. The CDR3, as DNA: TGTGCCAGTAGTGACCTCTTGGCGGGGATGCAGTATTTT.